Listed here are 9 T cell receptor beta chains from one sample, sequenced in a study of cytomegalovirus exposure and HLA in healthy donors. Amplification used 60 Vbeta primers and 13 Jbeta primers. Sequencing was performed with immunoSEQ multiplex PCR; in TCRdb, only in-frame clones are kept and a portion is missing. The ten top clones account for around 1.5%, within a sample of around 140,000 clones. Sequencing used PBMCs. Receptors originate from a woman aged 40 to 50 in good health and CMV-seronegative.

This CDR3 reads CASSLLAGARETQYF. The CDR3 bases are TGTGCCAGCAGCTTGCTAGCGGGGGCAAGGGAGACCCAGTACTTC. This sequence joins TRBV7-8 and TRBJ2-5; 10 positions agree with TRBD2. After removal of 3 bases from V and 5 bases from J, the junction contained 6 bases not matched to a gene. The CDR3 runs 15 residues. The germline V gene encodes CDR1 SGHVS and CDR2 FQNEAQ.

The CDR3: CASSLYLPRTFPYNEQFF. The CDR3 nucleotides read TGTGCCAGCAGCTTATACTTGCCCCGGACATTTCCCTACAATGAGCAGTTCTTC. The J gene is TRBJ2-1, the V gene TRBV7-9, with a possible D match to TRBD1 (5 bases). V was clipped by 2 bases and J by 2 bases, with 19 bases between them. There are 18 residues in the CDR3. Looked up from germline, CDR1 is SEHNR and CDR2 is FQNEAQ (reference sequence). The variable domain in full, completed from reference TRBV7-9 and TRBJ2-1, reads DTGVSQNPRHKITKRGQNVTFRCDPISEHNRLYWYRQTLGQGPEFLTYFQNEAQLEKSRLLSDRFSAERPKGSFSTLEIQRTEQGDSAMYLCASSLYLPRTFPYNEQFFGPGTRLTVL.

The chain joins TRBV5-1 to TRBJ1-3; 7 bases fit TRBD1. CDR3 length: 15 amino acids. V dropped 4 bases and J dropped 0; count of bases not matched to a gene: 4. Germline V gene lookup returns CDR1 SGHRS and CDR2 YFSETQ. Written as DNA, the CDR3 is TGCGCCAGCAGCGACAGGGTGAACTCTGGAAACACCATATATTTT. Residues: CASSDRVNSGNTIYF.

J is TRBJ1-5 and V is TRBV10-3, with TRBD1 matching over 10 bases. Germline lookup yields CDR1 ENHRY and CDR2 SYGVKD. This CDR3 region has 16 residues. Trimming at V came to 0 bases and at J to 5 bases, leaving 4 bases not matched to a gene. The CDR3 region is CAISESGTGVDQPQHF. The CDR3, as DNA: TGTGCCATCAGTGAGTCCGGGACAGGGGTGGATCAGCCCCAGCATTTT.

The rearrangement links TRBV18 to TRBJ2-7; TRBD1 is a possible D gene (6 bases). Per the germline V gene, CDR1 is KGHSH and CDR2 is LQKENI. The CDR3 spans 11 residues. Trimming took 4 bases from V and 9 from J, leaving 10 bases between them. The CDR3 spells CASSLEGVQYF. CDR3 sequence (DNA): TGTGCCAGCTCACTAGAGGGGGTGCAGTACTTC. The entire variable domain, with the rest obtained from reference TRBV18 and TRBJ2-7, is as follows: NAGVMQNPRHLVRRRGQEARLRCSPMKGHSHVYWYRQLPEEGLKFMVYLQKENIIDESGMPKERFSAEFPKEGPSILRIQQVVRGDSAAYFCASSLEGVQYFGPGTRLTVT.

V is TRBV18 and J is TRBJ1-6, with TRBD1 matching 9 bases. Germline assignment: CDR1 KGHSH and CDR2 LQKENI. After removal of 4 bases from V and 10 bases from J, the junction contained 5 bases not matched to a gene. This CDR3 region has 14 residues. CDR3 sequence: CASSQGQGKSPLHF. CDR3 DNA sequence: TGTGCCAGCTCACAGGGACAGGGTAAATCACCCCTCCACTTT.

This rearrangement joins TRBV19 to TRBJ1-1, with TRBD1 matching over 9 bases. Germline loops: CDR1 LNHDA, CDR2 SQIVND (reference sequence). V lost 3 bases and J lost 1; bases outside the gene matches: 3. The CDR3 sequence is 15 residues long. The CDR3 sequence: CASSMTGQGNTEAFF. The CDR3 DNA reads TGTGCCAGTAGTATGACGGGACAGGGGAACACTGAAGCTTTCTTT.

The rearrangement joins TRBV28 to TRBJ2-3; D is possibly TRBD2 (5 bases). V lost 5 bases and J 4 bases, leaving 16 bases between the germline ends. The germline V gene encodes CDR1 MDHEN and CDR2 SYDVKM. The CDR3 is made up of 15 amino acids. The CDR3 reads CASSPPGPEADTQYF. The CDR3 DNA reads TGTGCCAGCAGTCCTCCGGGCCCGGAGGCAGATACGCAGTATTTT.

This rearrangement joins TRBV7-2 to TRBJ2-7, with 8 bases lining up with TRBD1. The CDR3 is 12 residues long. Per the germline V gene, CDR1 is SGHTA and CDR2 is FQGNSA. The junction had 8 bases not matched to a gene; V was cut back by 5 bases and J by 11 bases. The chain's CDR3 is CASSGLPGQEYF. CDR3 bases: TGTGCCAGCAGCGGACTACCGGGACAGGAGTACTTC. The full variable domain, its missing parts supplied by reference TRBV7-2 and TRBJ2-7, is GAGVSQSPSNKVTEKGKDVELRCDPISGHTALYWYRQSLGQGLEFLIYFQGNSAPDKSGLPSDRFSAERTGGSVSTLTIQRTQQEDSAVYLCASSGLPGQEYFGPGTRLTVT.